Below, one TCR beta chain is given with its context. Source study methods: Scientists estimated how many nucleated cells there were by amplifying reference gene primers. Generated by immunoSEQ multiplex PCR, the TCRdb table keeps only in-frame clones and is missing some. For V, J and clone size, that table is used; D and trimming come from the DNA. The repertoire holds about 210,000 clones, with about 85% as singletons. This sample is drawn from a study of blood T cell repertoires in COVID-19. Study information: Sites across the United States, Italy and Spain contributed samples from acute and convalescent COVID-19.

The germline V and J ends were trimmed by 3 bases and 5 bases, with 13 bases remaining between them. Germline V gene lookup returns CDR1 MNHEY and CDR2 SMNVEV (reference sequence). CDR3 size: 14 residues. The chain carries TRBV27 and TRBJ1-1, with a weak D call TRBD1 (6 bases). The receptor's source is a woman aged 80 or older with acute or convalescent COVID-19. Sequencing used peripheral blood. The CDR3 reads CASSLVGGQTEAFF. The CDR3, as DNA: TGTGCCAGCAGTTTGGTGGGGGGGCAAACTGAAGCTTTCTTT.